These T cell receptor beta chains were read from a single sample in a study of cytomegalovirus exposure and HLA in healthy donors. Sequencing was performed with immunoSEQ multiplex PCR; in TCRdb, only in-frame clones are kept and a portion is missing. The sample has 65,000 to 100,000 clones, 60% to 80% seen once. The sample was PBMCs. The receptors were gathered from a female donor in good health and CMV-seronegative. The CDR3 runs from the conserved cysteine through the conserved F or W. A D gene is named only where the DNA matches it firmly. Clone size is shown for a subset of rows, as once, few, many or a class of expanded clone.

clone size	V gene	J gene	D gene	CDR3 protein	CDR3 DNA
.	TRBV5-1	TRBJ2-1	.	CASSRGRDPFF	TGCGCCAGCAGCCGCGGCCGGGATCCGTTCTTC
.	TRBV29-1	TRBJ2-7	TRBD2	CSVDGLAGLPAYEQYF	TGCAGCGTCGACGGACTAGCGGGATTACCTGCCTACGAGCAGTACTTC
.	TRBV10-3	TRBJ1-4	TRBD1	CASKQGEGEKLFF	TGTGCCTCTAAACAGGGGGAGGGGGAAAAACTGTTTTTT
.	TRBV7-9	TRBJ1-1	.	CASSLAHRNTEAFF	TGTGCCAGCAGCTTAGCGCACAGGAACACTGAAGCTTTCTTT
.	TRBV5-1	TRBJ2-1	.	CASSPTYNEQFF	TGCGCCAGCAGCCCTACCTACAATGAGCAGTTCTTC
.	TRBV7-2	TRBJ2-6	.	CASSLGLVTAEGANVLTF	TGTGCCAGCAGCTTAGGTCTTGTGACAGCTGAAGGGGCCAACGTCCTGACTTTC
.	TRBV29-1	TRBJ2-1	.	CSVEGRDSSYNEQFF	TGCAGCGTCGAAGGAAGGGACTCCTCCTACAATGAGCAGTTCTTC
few	TRBV20-1	TRBJ2-5	.	CSASPEETQYF	TGCAGTGCTTCACCTGAGGAGACCCAGTACTTC
.	TRBV28	TRBJ1-1	.	CASSLSGINTEAFF	TGTGCCAGCAGTTTATCAGGGATTAACACTGAAGCTTTCTTT
.	TRBV5-6	TRBJ2-7	TRBD1	CASSWVGTGGYEQYF	TGTGCCAGCAGCTGGGTAGGGACAGGGGGCTACGAGCAGTACTTC
.	TRBV10-3	TRBJ2-7	TRBD1	CATLTGTYEQYF	TGTGCCACCTTGACAGGGACCTACGAGCAGTACTTC
.	TRBV28	TRBJ1-5	.	CASSLRRGAKQPQHF	TGTGCCAGCAGTTTAAGGCGGGGGGCGAAACAGCCCCAGCATTTT
.	TRBV5-5	TRBJ2-7	.	CASSLEPEGHEQYF	TGTGCCAGCAGCCTCGAACCGGAGGGCCACGAGCAGTACTTC
.	TRBV18	TRBJ2-1	.	CASSPPSSYNEQFF	TGTGCCAGCTCACCACCTTCGTCGTACAATGAGCAGTTCTTC
few	TRBV6-1	TRBJ1-5	.	CASTRFSNQPQHF	TGTGCCAGCACCAGGTTTAGCAATCAGCCCCAGCATTTT
.	TRBV2	TRBJ2-5	TRBD2	CASSVGSGSGETQYF	TGTGCCAGCAGTGTTGGTAGCGGGTCGGGAGAGACCCAGTACTTC
.	TRBV5-1	TRBJ1-4	.	CASSLLTRPDEKLFF	TGCGCCAGCAGCTTGCTTACCAGGCCGGATGAAAAACTGTTTTTT
.	TRBV30	TRBJ2-7	.	CAWTAGANYEQYF	TGTGCCTGGACCGCAGGGGCGAACTACGAGCAGTACTTC
.	TRBV5-6	TRBJ2-1	TRBD2	CASSLGLAGVRNNEQFF	TGTGCCAGCAGCTTGGGGTTAGCGGGAGTGAGGAACAATGAGCAGTTCTTC
few	TRBV19	TRBJ1-5	TRBD1	CASSQGQGGQPQHF	TGTGCCAGTAGCCAGGGACAGGGGGGACAGCCCCAGCATTTT
.	TRBV7-9	TRBJ2-5	.	CASSLGTTQETQYF	TGTGCCAGCAGCTTAGGGACTACCCAAGAGACCCAGTACTTC
.	TRBV7-8	TRBJ2-7	.	CASSHAGGTYEQYF	TGTGCCAGCAGCCACGCCGGGGGAACCTACGAGCAGTACTTC
.	TRBV18	TRBJ2-7	.	CAGFLEQYF	TGTGCCGGCTTTCTGGAGCAGTACTTC
.	TRBV5-1	TRBJ2-3	TRBD1	CASSFLGTGRGIDTQYF	TGCGCCAGCAGCTTCCTAGGGACAGGGAGAGGGATAGATACGCAGTATTTT
.	TRBV7-3	TRBJ2-2	.	CASSLAGPGELFF	TGTGCCAGCAGCTTGGCGGGGCCCGGGGAGCTGTTTTTT
.	TRBV6-1	TRBJ2-7	TRBD2	CASDMRGISGYEQYF	TGTGCCAGCGATATGCGGGGGATATCGGGCTACGAGCAGTACTTC
few	TRBV10-2	TRBJ1-5	.	CASSREDKTGQPQHF	TGCGCCAGCAGCAGAGAGGACAAAACCGGTCAGCCCCAGCATTTT
.	TRBV5-5	TRBJ1-4	.	CASSLLTQNEKLFF	TGTGCCAGCAGCTTGTTAACACAAAATGAAAAACTGTTTTTT
once	TRBV5-1	TRBJ2-2	.	CASSLGRTPPGELFF	TGCGCCAGCAGCTTGGGGAGGACCCCTCCCGGGGAGCTGTTTTTT
.	TRBV11-2	TRBJ1-4	.	CASSLEGAREKLFF	TGTGCCAGCAGCTTAGAGGGGGCGCGCGAAAAACTGTTTTTT
.	TRBV19	TRBJ1-5	.	CASRAGHSNQPQHF	TGTGCCAGTAGGGCAGGTCATAGCAATCAGCCCCAGCATTTT
.	TRBV7-6	TRBJ1-1	.	CASSSQPGRAFF	TGTGCCAGCAGCTCCCAACCAGGGCGGGCTTTCTTT
.	TRBV2	TRBJ1-5	.	CASSDTGRNQPQHF	TGTGCCAGCAGTGACACAGGACGCAATCAGCCCCAGCATTTT
.	TRBV10-3	TRBJ1-1	TRBD1	CAIKGTGATEAFF	TGTGCCATCAAAGGGACAGGGGCCACTGAAGCTTTCTTT
.	TRBV6-1	TRBJ1-3	.	CASSARPEGGNTIYF	TGTGCCAGCAGTGCCAGGCCGGAGGGCGGAAACACCATATATTTT